The present TCR beta chain was sequenced within a study of neurological immune-mediated disorders. MiXCR, run by TCRdb on the 5' RACE reads, gives a single entry per CDR3 protein. The sample lists about 82,000 distinct CDR3 sequences, roughly 2.6% occurring once. This clonotype turned up a few times. Trimming removed 1 base at V and 3 bases at J, with 13 bases between. Looked up from germline, CDR1 is LGHNA and CDR2 is YNFKEQ. This CDR3 region has 16 residues. The chain joins TRBV4-2 to TRBJ1-5; no firm D call. The TCR sequence derives from a woman aged 25 to 39 with multiple sclerosis. The sequencing sample was made of PBMCs. The CDR3, as DNA: TGTGCCAGCAGCCAAGGGAGGGCTCCCGACAATCAGCCCCAGCATTTT. Translating it yields CASSQGRAPDNQPQHF.